One sample yielded the 14 T cell receptor beta chains listed below, sequenced in a study of T cell responses to AZD1222 COVID-19 vaccine. Assay: immunoSEQ multiplex PCR; the TCRdb copy retains only in-frame clones and omits some. The table includes 100,000 to 120,000 clones, roughly 87% detected once. Material: peripheral blood, obtained on day 0 of AZD1222 vaccination. All receptors derive from an adult in good health.

As regards this clone: Other DNA sequences in the sample encode the same CDR3. This chain uses TRBV19 with TRBJ2-7; D tentatively fits TRBD1 or TRBD2 (5 bases each). The V end was cut by 1 base, the J end by 4 bases, with 14 bases between. The germline CDR1 and CDR2 sequences are LNHDA and SQIVND (reference sequence). This CDR3 has 15 residues. The CDR3 coding sequence is TGTGCCAGTAGTATAGGTCCAGGGAGAAGTTACGAGCAGTACTTC. Amino acids: CASSIGPGRSYEQYF.

This clone was picked up one time. The chain combines TRBV19 with TRBJ1-3, with D hard to call. V was clipped by 0 bases and J by 0 bases, with 15 bases between them. The CDR3 runs to 18 residues. Germline V lookup: CDR1 LNHDA, CDR2 SQIVND (reference sequence). In nucleotides, the CDR3 is TGTGCCAGTAGTATAGAAGGCTCTTCTCGATTCTCTGGAAACACCATATATTTT. This sequence encodes CASSIEGSSRFSGNTIYF. The full variable domain, its missing parts supplied by reference TRBV19 and TRBJ1-3, is DGGITQSPKYLFRKEGQNVTLSCEQNLNHDAMYWYRQDPGQGLRLIYYSQIVNDFQKGDIAEGYSVSREKKESFPLTVTSAQKNPTAFYLCASSIEGSSRFSGNTIYFGEGSWLTVV.

The rearrangement uses TRBV11-3 and TRBJ2-7, with D maybe TRBD1 (6 bases). This CDR3 is built from 12 residues. The germline V gene encodes CDR1 SGHNT and CDR2 YENEEA. Trimming removed 3 bases at V and 3 bases at J, with 6 bases between. The CDR3 region is CASSLDSYEQYF. The DNA of the CDR3 is TGTGCCAGCAGCTTGGACAGCTACGAGCAGTACTTC.

The rearrangement joins TRBV19 to TRBJ2-2; perhaps TRBD1 as D (6 bases). The CDR3 has 15 amino acids. From germline, CDR1 is LNHDA and CDR2 SQIVND (reference sequence). V lost 4 bases and J 4 bases, leaving 13 bases between the germline ends. CDR3 DNA sequence: TGTGCCAGTAGTACTACAGGGTGGGGCACCGGGGAGCTGTTTTTT. It is translated as CASSTTGWGTGELFF. The variable domain in full, completed from reference TRBV19 and TRBJ2-2, reads DGGITQSPKYLFRKEGQNVTLSCEQNLNHDAMYWYRQDPGQGLRLIYYSQIVNDFQKGDIAEGYSVSREKKESFPLTVTSAQKNPTAFYLCASSTTGWGTGELFFGEGSRLTVL.

The chain couples TRBV28 to TRBJ1-1; D gene uncertain. Germline CDR1 and CDR2: MDHEN and SYDVKM. The V gene lost 2 bases and the J gene lost 5 bases, with 12 bases spanning the gap. This CDR3 is built from 14 residues. The CDR3 bases are TGTGCCAGCAGTTTACCGGTTGGGGAAACTGAAGCTTTCTTT. Its translation is CASSLPVGETEAFF.

CDR3 nucleotide sequence: TGTGCCAGCAGCTTAAATTTGGGACCAGGCCTCGGAAACACCATATATTTT. Its protein product is CASSLNLGPGLGNTIYF. V and J are TRBV11-2 and TRBJ1-3; D is perhaps TRBD1 (5 bases). Germline assignment: CDR1 SGHAT and CDR2 FQNNGV. The CDR3 runs to 17 residues. V was shortened by 2 bases and J by 4 bases, with 18 bases between the two germline ends. Full variable domain (rest looked up from reference TRBV11-2 and TRBJ1-3): EAGVAQSPRYKIIEKRQSVAFWCNPISGHATLYWYQQILGQGPKLLIQFQNNGVVDDSQLPKDRFSAERLKGVDSTLKIQPAKLEDSAVYLCASSLNLGPGLGNTIYFGEGSWLTVV.

The chain combines TRBV5-4 with TRBJ2-7, with D maybe TRBD2 (6 bases). This CDR3 spans 15 amino acids. Deletions cut 0 bases from V and 2 bases from J, with 12 bases between. Germline assignment: CDR1 SGHNT and CDR2 YYREEE (reference sequence). The chain's CDR3 is CASSLVPAGPYEQYF. DNA of the CDR3: TGTGCCAGCAGCTTGGTACCGGCGGGGCCCTACGAGCAGTACTTC.

This clone was observed a handful of times. The J gene is TRBJ2-3, the V gene TRBV4-1, with TRBD2 matching 13 bases. Germline lookup yields CDR1 MGHRA and CDR2 YSYEKL. The length of the CDR3 is 17 residues. V trimming: 4 bases; J trimming: 4 bases; junction bases outside the gene matches: 8. The CDR3 protein is CASSPWTSGRNADTQYF. Here the CDR3 DNA reads TGCGCCAGCAGCCCCTGGACTAGCGGGAGAAATGCAGATACGCAGTATTTT.

The rearrangement joins TRBV6-6 to TRBJ2-7; 10 nucleotides line up with TRBD1. Germline CDR1 MNHNY, CDR2 SVGAGI (reference sequence). This CDR3 comprises 14 residues. Trimming at V came to 6 bases and at J to 4 bases, leaving 6 bases not matched to a gene. CDR3 sequence reads: CASRPRQGAYEQYF. CDR3 bases: TGTGCCAGCAGACCAAGACAGGGGGCGTACGAGCAGTACTTC.

The CDR3 DNA reads TGTGCCAGCACTAGGGGGGGCGGCTCCGCCCGTTCCTACAATGAGCAGTTCTTC. Protein sequence: CASTRGGGSARSYNEQFF. V is TRBV27 and J is TRBJ2-1, with D tentatively TRBD2 (7 bases). Trimming stripped 7 bases from V and 1 base from J, with 23 bases between. The CDR3 runs 18 residues. Germline V gene sequence: CDR1 MNHEY, CDR2 SMNVEV (reference sequence).

A remark on this clone: The junction departs from germline at one end; a sequencing error may be responsible. This sample includes further DNA sequences coding for the same CDR3. V and J are TRBV23-1 and TRBJ2-7; D may correspond to TRBD1 or TRBD2 (5 bases each). TRBV23-1 counts as an open reading frame of uncertain function. The CDR3 length is 18 residues. CDR3 nucleotide sequence: TGTGCCAGCATGCCCGGGGCAGCCTCCCGGCAGTTTATCTGGGAGCAGTACTTC. It translates to CASMPGAASRQFIWEQYF.

The J gene is TRBJ1-4, the V gene TRBV28, with TRBD1 matching over 7 bases. Germline lookup yields CDR1 MDHEN and CDR2 SYDVKM. J gave up 11 bases and V 4 bases, and 13 bases lay outside the gene matches. This CDR3 contains 15 residues. Written as DNA, the CDR3 is TGTGCCAGCAGTTCAGGGGGGGAAAGGCGTGTTAAACTGTTTTTT. Residues: CASSSGGERRVKLFF.

In this sample, this clone turned up once. The gene calls are TRBV7-9 and TRBJ1-1, with 9 nucleotides matching TRBD1. Losses at the gene ends were 5 bases for V and 1 base for J; bases not matched to a gene: 14. Germline V gives CDR1 SEHNR, CDR2 FQNEAQ (reference sequence). The CDR3 is 18 residues long. The CDR3, as DNA: TGTGCCAGCAGCCTCACGCGTGGGACAGGGTGGGGGAACACTGAAGCTTTCTTT. Protein: CASSLTRGTGWGNTEAFF.

The chain is built from TRBV14 and TRBJ2-5, with D perhaps given as TRBD1 or TRBD2 (5 bases each). The CDR3 is 13 residues long. The germline V gene encodes CDR1 SGHDN and CDR2 FVKESK. Between the trimmed V and J ends, which lost 5 bases and 5 bases, there was a span of 12 bases. CDR3 nucleotide sequence: TGTGCCAGCAGCACTAGGGGAGCGGAGACCCAGTACTTC. Translation: CASSTRGAETQYF.